Below, 6 T cell receptor beta chains from the same sample are listed, as sequenced in a study of T-cell reconstitution after alpha-beta-depleted transplantation in children. Unique molecular identifiers tagged the TCRbeta library. MiXCR was run by TCRdb on the PCR reads, yielding one entry per CDR3 protein. The table includes some 600,000 distinct CDR3 sequences, roughly 13% detected once. The sample consisted of PBMCs, mostly from graft donor cells, taken 360 days after TCRalphabeta/CD19-depleted stem cell transplant. Every receptor here comes from a male patient younger than 18 who had a stem cell transplant for acute myeloid leukemia, so the T cells may come from the graft donor.

The J gene is TRBJ2-2, the V gene TRBV30; D is possibly TRBD1 (5 bases). Trimming stripped 0 bases from V and 0 bases from J, with 8 bases between. Germline V CDR1 and CDR2: GTSNPN, SVGIG (reference sequence). The CDR3 has 15 amino acids. The CDR3 loop is CAWSVLTANTGELFF. CDR3 DNA: TGTGCCTGGAGTGTGCTGACAGCGAACACCGGGGAGCTGTTTTTT.

The table lists this clonotype with a few counts. V usage is TRBV18 and J usage is TRBJ2-7, with 8 nucleotides matching TRBD1. CDR3 size: 17 residues. With 3 bases clipped from V and 3 bases from J, the junction kept 13 bases outside the gene matches. CDR1 is KGHSH, CDR2 LQKENI, per germline. CDR3 in DNA: TGTGCCAGCTCACCTTACCCTACAGGGGGGTCCCTCTACGAGCAGTACTTC. This gives the protein CASSPYPTGGSLYEQYF. The full variable domain, rest sourced from reference TRBV18 and TRBJ2-7, is NAGVMQNPRHLVRRRGQEARLRCSPMKGHSHVYWYRQLPEEGLKFMVYLQKENIIDESGMPKERFSAEFPKEGPSILRIQQVVRGDSAAYFCASSPYPTGGSLYEQYFGPGTRLTVT.

The V gene is TRBV11-2, the J gene TRBJ2-3, with D maybe TRBD2 (5 bases). The CDR3 consists of 17 residues. Germline V gives CDR1 SGHAT, CDR2 FQNNGV. V gave up 0 bases and J gave up 0 bases, with 13 bases separating them. The CDR3, as DNA: TGTGCCAGCAGCTTAGATTTCGGGGTCGGGAGCACAGATACGCAGTATTTT. It codes for CASSLDFGVGSTDTQYF.

The chain joins TRBV7-2 to TRBJ2-7; 10 nucleotides agree with TRBD2. The CDR3 covers 18 residues. CDR1 and CDR2 from the germline V gene are SGHTA and FQGNSA. V lost 0 bases and J lost 1; bases outside the gene matches: 9. The CDR3: CASSLAGWLAGVSYEQYF. The CDR3 DNA follows: TGTGCCAGCAGCTTAGCGGGCTGGCTAGCGGGAGTTTCCTACGAGCAGTACTTC.

This clonotype was observed a few times. This chain connects TRBV20-1 to TRBJ2-7; possibly TRBD1 for D (6 bases). The V end lost 1 base, the J end lost 7 bases, and 14 bases lay between the germline ends. This CDR3 is 13 amino acids long. Germline V CDR1 and CDR2: DFQATT, SNEGSKA (reference sequence). CDR3 bases: TGCAGTGCTAGAGGGGGGCAGGGTTGGGAGCAGTACTTC. It is translated as CSARGGQGWEQYF.

The chain has TRBV5-1 and TRBJ2-2; TRBD1 might be the D (6 bases). Germline CDR1 reads SGHRS; CDR2 reads YFSETQ. This CDR3 comprises 15 residues. Trimming removed 0 bases from V and 4 bases from J, with 10 bases in between. The CDR3 protein is CASSLEPGATGELFF. In DNA form, the CDR3 reads TGCGCCAGCAGCTTGGAGCCAGGGGCCACCGGGGAGCTGTTTTTT.